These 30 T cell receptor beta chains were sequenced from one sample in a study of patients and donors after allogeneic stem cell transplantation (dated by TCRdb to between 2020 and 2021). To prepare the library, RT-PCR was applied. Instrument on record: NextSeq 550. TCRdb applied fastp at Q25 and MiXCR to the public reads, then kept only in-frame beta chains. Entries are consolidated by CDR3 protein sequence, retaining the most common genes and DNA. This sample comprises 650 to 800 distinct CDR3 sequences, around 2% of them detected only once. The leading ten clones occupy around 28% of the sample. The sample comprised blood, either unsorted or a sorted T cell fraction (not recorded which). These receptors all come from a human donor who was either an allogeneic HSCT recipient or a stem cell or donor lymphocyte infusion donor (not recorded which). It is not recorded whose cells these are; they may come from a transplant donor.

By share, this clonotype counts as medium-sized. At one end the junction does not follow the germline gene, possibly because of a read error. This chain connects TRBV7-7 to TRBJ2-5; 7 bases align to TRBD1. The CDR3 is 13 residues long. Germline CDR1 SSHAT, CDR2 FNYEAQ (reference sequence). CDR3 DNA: TGTGCTAGCAGCCTGGGACAGCAAGAGACCCAGTACTTC. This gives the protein CASSLGQQETQYF.

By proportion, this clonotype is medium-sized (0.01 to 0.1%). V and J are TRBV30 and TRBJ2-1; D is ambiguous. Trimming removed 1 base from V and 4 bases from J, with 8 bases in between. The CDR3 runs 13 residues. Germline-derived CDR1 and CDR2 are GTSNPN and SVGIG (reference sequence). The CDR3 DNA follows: TGTGCCTGGAGTGCCCTAAGGTACAATGAGCAGTTCTTC. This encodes CAWSALRYNEQFF. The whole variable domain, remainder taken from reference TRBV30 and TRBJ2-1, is SQTIHQWPATLVQPVGSPLSLECTVEGTSNPNLYWYRQAAGRGLQLLFYSVGIGQISSEVPQNLSASRPQDRQFILSSKKLLLSDSGFYLCAWSALRYNEQFFGPGTRLTVL.

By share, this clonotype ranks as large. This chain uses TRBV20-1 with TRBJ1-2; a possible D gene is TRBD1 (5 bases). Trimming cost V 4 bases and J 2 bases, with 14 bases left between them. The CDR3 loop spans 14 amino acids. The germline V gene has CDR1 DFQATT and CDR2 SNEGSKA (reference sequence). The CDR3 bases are TGCAGTGCTAAGCTTTTGGCAGGGAACTATGGCTACACCTTC. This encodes CSAKLLAGNYGYTF.

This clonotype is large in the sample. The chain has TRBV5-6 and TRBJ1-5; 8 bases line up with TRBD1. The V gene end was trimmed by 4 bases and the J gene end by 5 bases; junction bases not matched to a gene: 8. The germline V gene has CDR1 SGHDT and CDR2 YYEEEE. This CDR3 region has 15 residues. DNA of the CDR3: TGTGCCAGCAGCCAAGGGACAGGCTGGCATCAGCCCCAGCATTTT. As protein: CASSQGTGWHQPQHF.

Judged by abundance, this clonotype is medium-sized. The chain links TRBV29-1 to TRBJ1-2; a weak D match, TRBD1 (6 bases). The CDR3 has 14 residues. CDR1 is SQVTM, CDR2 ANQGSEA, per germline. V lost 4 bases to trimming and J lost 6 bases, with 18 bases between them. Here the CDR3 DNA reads TGCAGCGTTGTTGAGGCAGGGGAAGAACATGGCTACACCTTC. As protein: CSVVEAGEEHGYTF.

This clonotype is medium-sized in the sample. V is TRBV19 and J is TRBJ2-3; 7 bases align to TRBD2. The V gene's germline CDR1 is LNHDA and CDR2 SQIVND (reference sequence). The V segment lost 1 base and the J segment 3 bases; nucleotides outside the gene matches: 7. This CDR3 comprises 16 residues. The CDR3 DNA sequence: TGTGCCAGTAGTATAGTGCGAGCGGGGCCAACAGATACGCAGTATTTT. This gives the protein CASSIVRAGPTDTQYF.

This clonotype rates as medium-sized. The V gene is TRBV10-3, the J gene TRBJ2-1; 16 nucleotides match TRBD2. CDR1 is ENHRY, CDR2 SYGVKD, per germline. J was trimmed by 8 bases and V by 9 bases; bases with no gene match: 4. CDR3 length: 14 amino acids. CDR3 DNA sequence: TGTGCCATTACGGGACTAGCGGGGGGGCATGAGCAGTTCTTC. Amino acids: CAITGLAGGHEQFF.

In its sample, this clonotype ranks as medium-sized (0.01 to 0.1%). CDR3 amino acids: CAWSVTGGHEQYF. In nucleotides, the CDR3 is TGTGCCTGGAGTGTGACAGGGGGCCACGAGCAGTACTTC. The chain is built from TRBV30 and TRBJ2-7; 10 bases fit TRBD1. Germline lookup yields CDR1 GTSNPN and CDR2 SVGIG (reference sequence). V was clipped by 0 bases and J by 5 bases; unmatched bases: 1. This CDR3 region has 13 residues. Complete variable domain (other parts from reference TRBV30 and TRBJ2-7): SQTIHQWPATLVQPVGSPLSLECTVEGTSNPNLYWYRQAAGRGLQLLFYSVGIGQISSEVPQNLSASRPQDRQFILSSKKLLLSDSGFYLCAWSVTGGHEQYFGPGTRLTVT.

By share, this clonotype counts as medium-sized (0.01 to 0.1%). The CDR3 reads CASSLRLGSGANVLTF. CDR3 coding DNA: TGTGCCAGCAGTTTACGGTTGGGCTCTGGGGCCAACGTCCTGACTTTC. The gene calls are TRBV27 and TRBJ2-6; D not resolved. The CDR3 covers 16 residues. Germline CDR1 reads MNHEY; CDR2 reads SMNVEV (reference sequence). V was cut by 2 bases and J by 0 bases, with 8 bases left in between.

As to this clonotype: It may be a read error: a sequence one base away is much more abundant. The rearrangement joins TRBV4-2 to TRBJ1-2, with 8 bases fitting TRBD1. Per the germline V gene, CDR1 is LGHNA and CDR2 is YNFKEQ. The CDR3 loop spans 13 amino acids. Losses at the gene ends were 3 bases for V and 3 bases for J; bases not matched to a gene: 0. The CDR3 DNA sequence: TGTGCCAGCAGCCAGGGACAGGACTATGGCTACACCTTC. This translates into CASSQGQDYGYTF.

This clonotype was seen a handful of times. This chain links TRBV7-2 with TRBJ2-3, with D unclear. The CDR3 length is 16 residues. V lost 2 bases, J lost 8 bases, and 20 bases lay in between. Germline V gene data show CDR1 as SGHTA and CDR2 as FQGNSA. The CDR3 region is CASSLSLQIAYGTQYF. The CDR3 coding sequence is TGTGCCAGCAGCTTAAGCTTACAGATCGCGTATGGTACGCAGTATTTT. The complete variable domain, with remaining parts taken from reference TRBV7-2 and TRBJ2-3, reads GAGVSQSPSNKVTEKGKDVELRCDPISGHTALYWYRQSLGQGLEFLIYFQGNSAPDKSGLPSDRFSAERTGGSVSTLTIQRTQQEDSAVYLCASSLSLQIAYGTQYFGPGTRLTVL.

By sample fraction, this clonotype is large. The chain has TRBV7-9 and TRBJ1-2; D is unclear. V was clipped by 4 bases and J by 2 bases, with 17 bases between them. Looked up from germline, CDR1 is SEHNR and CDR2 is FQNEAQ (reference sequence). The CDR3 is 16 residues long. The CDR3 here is CASSSLNSSPNYGYTF. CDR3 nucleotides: TGTGCCAGCAGCTCACTCAACAGCTCTCCCAACTATGGCTACACCTTC.

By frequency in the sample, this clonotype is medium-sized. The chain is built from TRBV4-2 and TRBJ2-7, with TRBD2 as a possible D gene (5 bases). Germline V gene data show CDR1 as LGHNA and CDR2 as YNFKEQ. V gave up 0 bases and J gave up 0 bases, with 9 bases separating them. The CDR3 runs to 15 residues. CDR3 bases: TGTGCCAGCAGCCAAGATAGAGGGAGCTCCTACGAGCAGTACTTC. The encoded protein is CASSQDRGSSYEQYF.

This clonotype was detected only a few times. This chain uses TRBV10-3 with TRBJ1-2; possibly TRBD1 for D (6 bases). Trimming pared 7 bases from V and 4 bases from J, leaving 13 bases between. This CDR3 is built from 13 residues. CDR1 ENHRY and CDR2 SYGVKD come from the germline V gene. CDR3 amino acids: CAITPTQGYGYTF. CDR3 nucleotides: TGTGCCATCACCCCGACACAGGGCTATGGCTACACCTTC.

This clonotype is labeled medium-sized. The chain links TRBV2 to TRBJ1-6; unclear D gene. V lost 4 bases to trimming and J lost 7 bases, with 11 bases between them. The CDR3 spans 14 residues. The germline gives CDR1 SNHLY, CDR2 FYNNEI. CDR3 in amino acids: CASSARTDNSPLHF. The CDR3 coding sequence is TGTGCCAGCAGTGCCCGGACGGACAATTCACCCCTCCACTTT.

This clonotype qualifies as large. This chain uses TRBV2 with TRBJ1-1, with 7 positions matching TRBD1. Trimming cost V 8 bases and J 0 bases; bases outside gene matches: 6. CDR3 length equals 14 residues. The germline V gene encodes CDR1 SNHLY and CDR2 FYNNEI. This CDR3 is CASQTGTVNTEAFF. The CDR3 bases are TGTGCCAGCCAGACCGGGACAGTGAACACTGAAGCTTTCTTT.

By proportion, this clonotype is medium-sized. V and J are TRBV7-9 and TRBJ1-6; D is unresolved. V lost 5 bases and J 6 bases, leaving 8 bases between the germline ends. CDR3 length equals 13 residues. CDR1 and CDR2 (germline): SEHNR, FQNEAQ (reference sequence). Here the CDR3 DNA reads TGTGCCAGCAGCCGCGACCCTAATTCACCCCTCCACTTT. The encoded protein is CASSRDPNSPLHF. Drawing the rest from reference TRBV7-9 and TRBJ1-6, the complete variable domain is DTGVSQNPRHKITKRGQNVTFRCDPISEHNRLYWYRQTLGQGPEFLTYFQNEAQLEKSRLLSDRFSAERPKGSFSTLEIQRTEQGDSAMYLCASSRDPNSPLHFGNGTRLTVT.

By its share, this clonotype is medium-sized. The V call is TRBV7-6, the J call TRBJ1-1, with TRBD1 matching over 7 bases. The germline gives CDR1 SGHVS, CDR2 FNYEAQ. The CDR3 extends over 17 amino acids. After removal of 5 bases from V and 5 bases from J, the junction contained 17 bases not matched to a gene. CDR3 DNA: TGTGCCAGCAGCCCAATACGATCCACGCAGGGGGGAACTGAAGCTTTCTTT. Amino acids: CASSPIRSTQGGTEAFF.

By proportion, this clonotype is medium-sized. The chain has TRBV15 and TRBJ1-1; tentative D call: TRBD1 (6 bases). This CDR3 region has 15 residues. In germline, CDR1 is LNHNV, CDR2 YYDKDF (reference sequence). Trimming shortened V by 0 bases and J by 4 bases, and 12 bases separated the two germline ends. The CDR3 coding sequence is TGTGCCACCAGCAGAGATAGGGGGATAGGCACTGAAGCTTTCTTT. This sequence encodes CATSRDRGIGTEAFF. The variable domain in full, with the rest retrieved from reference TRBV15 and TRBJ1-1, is DAMVIQNPRYQVTQFGKPVTLSCSQTLNHNVMYWYQQKSSQAPKLLFHYYDKDFNNEADTPDNFQSRRPNTSFCFLDIRSPGLGDTAMYLCATSRDRGIGTEAFFGQGTRLTVV.

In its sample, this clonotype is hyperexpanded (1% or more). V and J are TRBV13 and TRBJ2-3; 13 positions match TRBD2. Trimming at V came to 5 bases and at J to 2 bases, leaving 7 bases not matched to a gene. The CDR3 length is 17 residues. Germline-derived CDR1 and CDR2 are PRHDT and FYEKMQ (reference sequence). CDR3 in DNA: TGTGCCAGCAGCACCGGGACTAGCGGGGAGTTCACAGATACGCAGTATTTT. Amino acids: CASSTGTSGEFTDTQYF.

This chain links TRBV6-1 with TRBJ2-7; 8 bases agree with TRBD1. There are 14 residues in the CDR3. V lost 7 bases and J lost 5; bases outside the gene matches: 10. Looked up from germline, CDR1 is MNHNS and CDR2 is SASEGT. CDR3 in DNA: TGTGCCAGCACCCCTGGGACAGGCGGGAACGAGCAGTACTTC. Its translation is CASTPGTGGNEQYF.

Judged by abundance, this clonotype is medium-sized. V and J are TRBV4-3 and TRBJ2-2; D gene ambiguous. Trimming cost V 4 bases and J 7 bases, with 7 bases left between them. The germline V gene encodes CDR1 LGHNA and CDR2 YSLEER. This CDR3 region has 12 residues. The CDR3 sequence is CASSPADGELFF. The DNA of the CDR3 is TGCGCCAGCAGCCCGGCAGACGGGGAGCTGTTTTTT.

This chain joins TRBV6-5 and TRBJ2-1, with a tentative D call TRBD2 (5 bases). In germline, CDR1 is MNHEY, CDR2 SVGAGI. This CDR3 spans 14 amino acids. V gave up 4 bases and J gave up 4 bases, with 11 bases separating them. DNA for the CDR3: TGTGCCAGCAGTTTAAAGGGAGAGTACAATGAGCAGTTCTTC. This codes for CASSLKGEYNEQFF.

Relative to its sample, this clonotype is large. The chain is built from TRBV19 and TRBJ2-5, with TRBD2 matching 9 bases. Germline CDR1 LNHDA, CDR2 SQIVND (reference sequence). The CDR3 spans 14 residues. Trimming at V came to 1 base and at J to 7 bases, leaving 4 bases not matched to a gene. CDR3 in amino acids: CASSIGAGGRTQYF. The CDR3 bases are TGTGCCAGTAGTATAGGAGCGGGGGGACGGACCCAGTACTTC.

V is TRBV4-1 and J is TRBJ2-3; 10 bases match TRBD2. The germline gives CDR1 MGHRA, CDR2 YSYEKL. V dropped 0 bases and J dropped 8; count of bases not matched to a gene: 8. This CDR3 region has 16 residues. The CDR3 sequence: CASSQDQAGGLGTQYF. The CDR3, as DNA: TGCGCCAGCAGCCAAGATCAAGCGGGGGGGCTGGGTACGCAGTATTTT.

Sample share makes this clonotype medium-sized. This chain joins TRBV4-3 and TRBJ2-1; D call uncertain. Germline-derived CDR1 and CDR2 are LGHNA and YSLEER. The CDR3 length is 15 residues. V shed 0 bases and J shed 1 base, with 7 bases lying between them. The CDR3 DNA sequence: TGCGCCAGCAGCCAAGAAGGGATGTCCTACAATGAGCAGTTCTTC. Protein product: CASSQEGMSYNEQFF.

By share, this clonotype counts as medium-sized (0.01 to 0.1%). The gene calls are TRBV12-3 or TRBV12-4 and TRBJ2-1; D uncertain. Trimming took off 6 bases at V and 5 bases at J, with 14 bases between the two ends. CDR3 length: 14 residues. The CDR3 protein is CASRIQNTDNEQFF. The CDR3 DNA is TGTGCCAGCAGAATCCAGAATACGGACAATGAGCAGTTCTTC.

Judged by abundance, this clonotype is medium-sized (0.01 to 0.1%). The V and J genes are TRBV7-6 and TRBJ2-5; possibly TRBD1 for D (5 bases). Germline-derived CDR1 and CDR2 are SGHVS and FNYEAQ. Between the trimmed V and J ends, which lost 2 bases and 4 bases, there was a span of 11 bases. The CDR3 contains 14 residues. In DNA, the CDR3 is TGTGCCAGCAGCTTAAAAGGGGTTGGAGAGACCCAGTACTTC. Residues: CASSLKGVGETQYF.

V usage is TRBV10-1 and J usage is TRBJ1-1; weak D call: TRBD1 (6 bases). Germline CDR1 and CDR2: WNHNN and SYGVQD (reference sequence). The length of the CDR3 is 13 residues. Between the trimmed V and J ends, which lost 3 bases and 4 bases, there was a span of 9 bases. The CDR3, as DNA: TGCGCCAGCAGTGAAAGGGGGAGCACTGAAGCTTTCTTT. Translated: CASSERGSTEAFF.

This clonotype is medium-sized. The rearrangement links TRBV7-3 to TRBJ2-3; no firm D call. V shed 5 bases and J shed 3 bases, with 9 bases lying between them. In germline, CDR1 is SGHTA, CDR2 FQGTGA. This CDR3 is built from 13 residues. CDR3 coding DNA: TGTGCCAGCAGCACACTGGGGACAGATACGCAGTATTTT. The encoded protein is CASSTLGTDTQYF.